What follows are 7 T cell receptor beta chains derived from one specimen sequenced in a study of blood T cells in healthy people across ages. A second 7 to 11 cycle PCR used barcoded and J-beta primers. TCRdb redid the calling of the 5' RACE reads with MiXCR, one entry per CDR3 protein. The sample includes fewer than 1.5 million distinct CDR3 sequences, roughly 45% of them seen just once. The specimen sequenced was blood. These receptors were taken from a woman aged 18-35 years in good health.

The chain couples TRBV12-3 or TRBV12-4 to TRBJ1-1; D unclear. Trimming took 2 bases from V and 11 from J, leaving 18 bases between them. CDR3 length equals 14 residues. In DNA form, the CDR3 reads TGTGCCAGCAGTTTAACTAGTGAGATTCCGAGGGCTTTCTTT. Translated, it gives CASSLTSEIPRAFF.

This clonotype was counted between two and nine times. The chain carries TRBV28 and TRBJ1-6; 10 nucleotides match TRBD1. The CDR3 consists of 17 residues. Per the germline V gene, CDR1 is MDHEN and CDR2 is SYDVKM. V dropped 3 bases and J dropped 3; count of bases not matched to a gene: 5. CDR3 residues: CASSLPRDRGYNSPLHF. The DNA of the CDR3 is TGTGCCAGCAGTTTGCCCCGGGACAGGGGCTATAATTCACCCCTCCACTTT.

CDR3 sequence (DNA): TGTGCCTCAGCGTGGGGTAACGGGGAGCTGTTTTTT. As protein: CASAWGNGELFF. The V gene is TRBV6-1, the J gene TRBJ2-2; D is unclear. Germline CDR1 reads MNHNS; CDR2 reads SASEGT. The CDR3 extends over 12 amino acids. V was trimmed by 11 bases and J by 7 bases, leaving 14 bases between them.

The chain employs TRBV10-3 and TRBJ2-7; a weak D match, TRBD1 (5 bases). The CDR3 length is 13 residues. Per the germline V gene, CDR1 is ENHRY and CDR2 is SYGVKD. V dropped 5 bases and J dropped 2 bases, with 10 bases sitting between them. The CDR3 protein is CAISRDRTYEQYF. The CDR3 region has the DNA TGTGCCATCAGTCGTGACAGAACCTACGAGCAGTACTTC.

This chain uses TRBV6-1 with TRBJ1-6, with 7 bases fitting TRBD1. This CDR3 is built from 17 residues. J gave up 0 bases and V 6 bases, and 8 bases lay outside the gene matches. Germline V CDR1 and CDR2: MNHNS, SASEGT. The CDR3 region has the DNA TGTGCCAGCAGGTCCCCGGGACAGAGCTCCTATAATTCACCCCTCCACTTT. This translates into CASRSPGQSSYNSPLHF.

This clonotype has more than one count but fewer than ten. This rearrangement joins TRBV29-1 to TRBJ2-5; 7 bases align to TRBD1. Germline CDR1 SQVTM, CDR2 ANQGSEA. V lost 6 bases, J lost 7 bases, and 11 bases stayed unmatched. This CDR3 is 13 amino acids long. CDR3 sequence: CSVKGETGRTQYF. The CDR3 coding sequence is TGCAGCGTAAAAGGGGAGACAGGGAGGACCCAGTACTTC.

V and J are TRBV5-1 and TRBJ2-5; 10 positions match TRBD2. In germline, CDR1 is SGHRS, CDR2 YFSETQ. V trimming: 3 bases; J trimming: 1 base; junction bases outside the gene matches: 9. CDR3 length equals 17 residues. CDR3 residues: CASSSGSGGMLQETQYF. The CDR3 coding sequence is TGCGCCAGCAGCTCTGGTAGCGGGGGGATGCTCCAAGAGACCCAGTACTTC.